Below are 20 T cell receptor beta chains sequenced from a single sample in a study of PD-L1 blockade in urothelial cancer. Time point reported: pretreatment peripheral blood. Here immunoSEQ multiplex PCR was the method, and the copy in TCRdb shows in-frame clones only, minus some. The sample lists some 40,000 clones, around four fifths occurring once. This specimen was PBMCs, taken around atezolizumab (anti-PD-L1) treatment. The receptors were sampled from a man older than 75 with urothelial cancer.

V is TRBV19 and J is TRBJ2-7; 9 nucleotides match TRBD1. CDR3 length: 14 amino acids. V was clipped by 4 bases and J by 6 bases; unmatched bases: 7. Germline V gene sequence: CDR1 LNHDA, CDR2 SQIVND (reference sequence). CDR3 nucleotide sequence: TGTGCCAGTAGTACCGGGACAGGGTCGAGCGAGCAGTACTTC. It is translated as CASSTGTGSSEQYF.

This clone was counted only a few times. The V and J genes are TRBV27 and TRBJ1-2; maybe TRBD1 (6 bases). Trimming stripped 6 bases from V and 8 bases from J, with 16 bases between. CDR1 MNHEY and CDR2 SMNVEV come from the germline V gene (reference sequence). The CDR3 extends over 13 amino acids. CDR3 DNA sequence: TGTGCCAGCAGAGACCCAGGGGTCCGAGGCTACACCTTC. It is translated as CASRDPGVRGYTF.

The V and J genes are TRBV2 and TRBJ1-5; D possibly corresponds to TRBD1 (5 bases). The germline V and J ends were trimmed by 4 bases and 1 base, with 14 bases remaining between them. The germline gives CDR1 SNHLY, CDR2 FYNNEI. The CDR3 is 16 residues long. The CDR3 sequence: CASSVGRQLSNQPQHF. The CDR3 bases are TGTGCCAGCAGTGTCGGTCGACAGCTAAGCAATCAGCCCCAGCATTTT.

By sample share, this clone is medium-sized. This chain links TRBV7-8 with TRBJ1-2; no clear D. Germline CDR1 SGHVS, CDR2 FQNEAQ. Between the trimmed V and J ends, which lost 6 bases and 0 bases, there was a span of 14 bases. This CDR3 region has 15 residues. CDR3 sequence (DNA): TGTGCCAGCAGTAAGAGGAATACCCCTAACTATGGCTACACCTTC. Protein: CASSKRNTPNYGYTF.

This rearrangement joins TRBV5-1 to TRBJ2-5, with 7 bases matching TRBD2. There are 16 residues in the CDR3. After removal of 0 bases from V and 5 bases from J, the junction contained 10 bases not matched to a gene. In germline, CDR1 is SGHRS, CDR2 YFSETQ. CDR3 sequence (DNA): TGCGCCAGCAGCTTGGATCTAGCGGCTAAGAAGGAGACCCAGTACTTC. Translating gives CASSLDLAAKKETQYF.

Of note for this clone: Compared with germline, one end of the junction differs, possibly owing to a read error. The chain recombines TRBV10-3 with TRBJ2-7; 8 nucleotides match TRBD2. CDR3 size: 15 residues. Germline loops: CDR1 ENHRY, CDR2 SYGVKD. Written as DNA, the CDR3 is TGTGCCATCAGTGAAGGAGCGGGAGCCTCCTCCGAGCAGTACTTC. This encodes CAISEGAGASSEQYF.

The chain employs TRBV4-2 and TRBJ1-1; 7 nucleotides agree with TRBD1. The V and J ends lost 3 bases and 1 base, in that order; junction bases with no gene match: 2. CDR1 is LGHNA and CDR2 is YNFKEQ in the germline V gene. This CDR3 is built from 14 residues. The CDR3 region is CASSHHRGNTEAFF. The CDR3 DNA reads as TGTGCCAGCAGCCACCACAGGGGGAACACTGAAGCTTTCTTT.

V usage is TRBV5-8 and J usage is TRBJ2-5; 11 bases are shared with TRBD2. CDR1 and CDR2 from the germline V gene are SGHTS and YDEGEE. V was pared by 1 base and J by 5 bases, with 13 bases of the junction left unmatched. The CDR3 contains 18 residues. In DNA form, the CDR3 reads TGTGCCAGCAGCTTGCATGGTAGCGGGAGGGCCGGCCGGGAGACCCAGTACTTC. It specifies CASSLHGSGRAGRETQYF.

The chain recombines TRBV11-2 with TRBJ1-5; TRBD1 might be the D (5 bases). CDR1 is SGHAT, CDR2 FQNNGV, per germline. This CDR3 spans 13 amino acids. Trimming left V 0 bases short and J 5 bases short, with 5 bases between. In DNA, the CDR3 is TGTGCCAGCAGCTTAGACAGGGATCAGCCCCAGCATTTT. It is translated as CASSLDRDQPQHF.

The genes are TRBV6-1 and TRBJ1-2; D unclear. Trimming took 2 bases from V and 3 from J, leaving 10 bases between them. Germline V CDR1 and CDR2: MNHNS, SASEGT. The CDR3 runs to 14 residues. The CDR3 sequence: CASSELGTDYGYTF. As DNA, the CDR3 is TGTGCCAGCAGTGAATTGGGCACAGACTATGGCTACACCTTC.

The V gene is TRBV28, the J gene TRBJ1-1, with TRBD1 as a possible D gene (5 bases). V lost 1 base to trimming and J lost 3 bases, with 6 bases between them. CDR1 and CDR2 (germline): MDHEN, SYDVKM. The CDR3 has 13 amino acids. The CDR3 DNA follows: TGTGCCAGCAGTTTATCAGGGTACACTGAAGCTTTCTTT. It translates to CASSLSGYTEAFF. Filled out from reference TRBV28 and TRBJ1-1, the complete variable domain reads DVKVTQSSRYLVKRTGEKVFLECVQDMDHENMFWYRQDPGLGLRLIYFSYDVKMKEKGDIPEGYSVSREKKERFSLILESASTNQTSMYLCASSLSGYTEAFFGQGTRLTVV.

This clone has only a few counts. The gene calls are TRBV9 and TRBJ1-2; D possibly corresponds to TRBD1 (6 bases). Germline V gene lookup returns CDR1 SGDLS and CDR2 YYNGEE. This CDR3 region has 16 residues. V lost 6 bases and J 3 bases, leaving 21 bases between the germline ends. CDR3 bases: TGTGCCAGCACCCTCCGCCCCGACAGGAGCGACTATGGCTACACCTTC. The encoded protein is CASTLRPDRSDYGYTF.

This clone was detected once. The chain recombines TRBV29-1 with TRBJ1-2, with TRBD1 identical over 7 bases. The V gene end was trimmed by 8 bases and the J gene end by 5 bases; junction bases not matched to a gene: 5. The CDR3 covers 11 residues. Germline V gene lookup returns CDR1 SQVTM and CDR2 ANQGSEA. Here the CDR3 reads CSSGQPYGYTF. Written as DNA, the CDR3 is TGCAGCTCGGGACAGCCATATGGCTACACCTTC.

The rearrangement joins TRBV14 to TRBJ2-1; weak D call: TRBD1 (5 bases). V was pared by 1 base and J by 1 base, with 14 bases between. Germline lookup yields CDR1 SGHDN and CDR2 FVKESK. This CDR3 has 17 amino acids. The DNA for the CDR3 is TGTGCCAGCAGCCAAGTGGGCCAGGGTCAATCCTACAATGAGCAGTTCTTC. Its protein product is CASSQVGQGQSYNEQFF.

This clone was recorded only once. CDR3 bases: TGTGCCAGCAGTGAAGGGCTGAACGATGGCTACACCTTC. It translates to CASSEGLNDGYTF. The chain employs TRBV6-1 and TRBJ1-2; D gene unclear. The CDR3 spans 13 residues. V gave up 1 base and J gave up 6 bases, with 9 bases separating them. The germline V gene has CDR1 MNHNS and CDR2 SASEGT.

CDR3 sequence: CIGTSLDRGTEAFF. The CDR3, as DNA: TGTATAGGTACGTCCCTTGACCGGGGCACTGAAGCTTTCTTT. V gene TRBV7-9 combines with J gene TRBJ1-1; D call uncertain. The germline V gene has CDR1 SEHNR and CDR2 FQNEAQ (reference sequence). The CDR3 contains 14 residues.

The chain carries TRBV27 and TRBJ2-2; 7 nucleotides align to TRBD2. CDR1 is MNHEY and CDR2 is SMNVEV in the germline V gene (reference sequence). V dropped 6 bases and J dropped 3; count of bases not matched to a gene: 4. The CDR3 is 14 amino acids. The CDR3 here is CASRGRDYTGELFF. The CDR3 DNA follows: TGTGCCAGCAGAGGGAGGGACTACACCGGGGAGCTGTTTTTT.

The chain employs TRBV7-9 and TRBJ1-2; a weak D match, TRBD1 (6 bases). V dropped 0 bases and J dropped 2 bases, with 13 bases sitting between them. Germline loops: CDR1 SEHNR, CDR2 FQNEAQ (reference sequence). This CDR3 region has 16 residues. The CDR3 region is CASSLALTGPNYGYTF. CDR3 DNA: TGTGCCAGCAGCTTAGCCCTCACAGGGCCCAACTATGGCTACACCTTC.

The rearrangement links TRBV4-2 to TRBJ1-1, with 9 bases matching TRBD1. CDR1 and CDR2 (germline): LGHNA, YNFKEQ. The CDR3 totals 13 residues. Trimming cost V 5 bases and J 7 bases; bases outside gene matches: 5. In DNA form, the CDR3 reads TGTGCCAGCAGCAGGACAGGGGCGAGTGAAGCTTTCTTT. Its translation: CASSRTGASEAFF.

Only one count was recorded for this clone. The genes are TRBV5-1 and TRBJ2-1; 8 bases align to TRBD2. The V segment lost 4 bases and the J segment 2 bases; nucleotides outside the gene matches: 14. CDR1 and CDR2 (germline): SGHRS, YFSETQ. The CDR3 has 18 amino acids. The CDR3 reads CASSGAISGSLPYNEQFF. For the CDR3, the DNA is TGCGCCAGCAGCGGGGCGATCAGCGGGAGTCTACCCTACAATGAGCAGTTCTTC.